These T cell receptor beta chains were read from a single sample in a study of T-cell memory formation after mild COVID-19. TCRdb passed the 5' RACE reads through MiXCR, listing each CDR3 protein once. Of 150,000 to 200,000 distinct CDR3 sequences in the sample, 13% to 15% are singletons; the top ten hold 14%. The sequenced material came from PBMCs or a T cell subset sorted from them (not recorded which). The receptors were sampled from an adult woman who had mild COVID-19 (a few samples of this study predate the infection). Cell type and time point are not known. Each CDR3 is given without its conserved first and last residue. The D gene is left open where the match is weak.

v_gene,d_gene,j_gene,CDR3aa
TRBV7-8,TRBD1,TRBJ2-1,ASSLGRDRAHEQF
TRBV4-1,.,TRBJ2-7,ASSQHRYSSYEQY
TRBV20-1,TRBD1,TRBJ2-5,SARGTGRETQY
TRBV7-2,TRBD2,TRBJ2-3,ASSLVASGTSTDTQY
TRBV12-3/TRBV12-4,TRBD2,TRBJ2-7,ASSFSGGVYEQY
TRBV5-1,.,TRBJ1-1,ASSLVGQGASLQ
TRBV5-1,.,TRBJ2-7,ASSIEWLYEQY
TRBV4-1,.,TRBJ2-5,ASSQDRSNPQETQY
TRBV5-1,TRBD1,TRBJ2-7,ASSLQGTGAKD
TRBV7-9,TRBD1,TRBJ1-2,ASSLTGPYGYGYT
TRBV20-1,TRBD2,TRBJ2-1,SATGLAGPRTSSYNEQF
TRBV7-9,.,TRBJ2-7,ASSFPGVGSYEQY
TRBV9,.,TRBJ2-7,ASSPLVPATLYEQY
TRBV7-9,TRBD2,TRBJ2-1,ASSAGLAGGRNEQF
TRBV5-1,.,TRBJ1-1,ASSSWTLNTEAF